This T cell receptor beta chain was profiled in a study of blood T cell repertoires in COVID-19. Background on the study: COVID-19 samples collected from the United States, Italy and Spain covered acute and convalescent phases. In each case, the material was cDNA or gDNA derived from T cells, B-cell-depleted T cells, or PBMCs.

Authors' analysis steps: Counts of nucleated cells, estimated from reference gene primer amplification, were obtained. TCRdb's table, derived via immunoSEQ multiplex PCR, lists solely in-frame clones and lacks some. V and J calls plus clone size are reproduced from that table; the DNA served to infer D and trimming. There are about 140,000 clones in the sample; 75% to 85% occur only once, and about 4% lies in the top ten. The length of the CDR3 is 15 residues. V was cut by 6 bases and J by 0 bases, with 15 bases left in between. CDR1 and CDR2 from the germline V gene are SNHLY and FYNNEI. Sequenced material: peripheral blood. The TCR was taken from a woman aged 80 or older with acute or convalescent COVID-19. The rearrangement joins TRBV2 to TRBJ2-7; D not certain. For the CDR3, the DNA is TGTGCCAGCAGACCTAGTCGCGCCGCCTCCTACGAGCAGTACTTC. Translating gives CASRPSRAASYEQYF.